The 20 T cell receptor beta chains below all came from one sample that was sequenced in a study of T cells after yellow fever vaccination. Using its own MiXCR run on the 5' RACE reads, TCRdb lists one record per CDR3 protein. This sample carries 250,000 to 350,000 distinct CDR3 sequences, roughly 8.7% of them seen once, and the ten largest clones take 3% to 3.5%. Sequencing used CD4+ T cells sorted from PBMCs, obtained 5 days after the yellow fever booster vaccination. Receptors originate from a man aged 18 to 30 who received the YFV17D yellow fever vaccine.

The V gene is TRBV4-1, the J gene TRBJ2-1; D not certain. CDR1 is MGHRA and CDR2 is YSYEKL in the germline V gene. The CDR3 extends over 15 amino acids. Trimming removed 0 bases from V and 12 bases from J, with 18 bases in between. The DNA for the CDR3 is TGCGCCAGCAGCCAAGAAATGGGCCCCGGCGTACGGCAGTTCTTC. Amino acids: CASSQEMGPGVRQFF.

The chain employs TRBV6-5 and TRBJ2-5; D unclear. With 3 bases removed from V and 7 bases from J, the gap between germline ends came to 12 bases. The germline V gene encodes CDR1 MNHEY and CDR2 SVGAGI. The CDR3 has 13 amino acids. Written as DNA, the CDR3 is TGTGCCAGCAGTTATCAGCCGTCGGGGACCCAGTACTTC. It specifies CASSYQPSGTQYF.

This clonotype was detected ten times or more. J is TRBJ2-1 and V is TRBV6-5; D perhaps matches TRBD1 (6 bases). Germline V lookup: CDR1 MNHEY, CDR2 SVGAGI. The CDR3 sequence is 16 residues long. Trimming pared 5 bases from V and 0 bases from J, leaving 14 bases between. CDR3 protein: CASSPWGTSSYNEQFF. In DNA, the CDR3 is TGTGCCAGCAGTCCTTGGGGGACAAGCTCCTACAATGAGCAGTTCTTC.

This chain connects TRBV2 to TRBJ2-7, with D perhaps matching TRBD1 (6 bases). The CDR3 is 15 residues long. Per the germline V gene, CDR1 is SNHLY and CDR2 is FYNNEI. V was clipped by 7 bases and J by 0 bases, with 16 bases between them. CDR3 sequence (DNA): TGTGCCAGCAACGAACAGGGTACTACCTCCTACGAGCAGTACTTC. Residues: CASNEQGTTSYEQYF.

This clonotype has a handful of counts. The chain recombines TRBV18 with TRBJ1-2; 9 nucleotides match TRBD1. V was clipped by 3 bases and J by 9 bases; unmatched bases: 11. The germline V gene encodes CDR1 KGHSH and CDR2 LQKENI. The CDR3 extends over 15 amino acids. The CDR3 DNA is TGTGCCAGCTCACCGGGGACAGGGAGGCTCGGGAGCTACACCTTC. This encodes CASSPGTGRLGSYTF.

This clonotype has a count of ten or more. The J gene is TRBJ2-1, the V gene TRBV5-1; D may be TRBD1 (6 bases). CDR1 is SGHRS, CDR2 YFSETQ, per germline. V lost 1 base to trimming and J lost 6 bases, with 14 bases between them. The CDR3 spans 15 residues. CDR3 residues: CASSLSPGDGNEQFF. The CDR3 nucleotides read TGCGCCAGCAGCTTGTCCCCAGGGGACGGCAATGAGCAGTTCTTC.

This chain joins TRBV10-2 and TRBJ1-5; D call uncertain. V lost 6 bases, J lost 5 bases, and 8 bases lay in between. Germline assignment: CDR1 WSHSY and CDR2 SAAADI. This CDR3 comprises 12 residues. The CDR3 sequence is CASSLEYQPQHF. CDR3 DNA: TGCGCCAGCAGCCTCGAATATCAGCCCCAGCATTTT.

CDR3 amino acids: CASSHRGREDTQYF. The DNA for the CDR3 is TGTGCCAGCAGCCACAGGGGGCGCGAGGATACGCAGTATTTT. The chain employs TRBV7-9 and TRBJ2-3; TRBD1 matches at 9 bases. CDR1 is SEHNR and CDR2 is FQNEAQ in the germline V gene (reference sequence). This CDR3 has 14 amino acids. The ends lost 5 bases at V and 6 bases at J; junction bases unmatched: 6. Complete variable domain (other parts from reference TRBV7-9 and TRBJ2-3): DTGVSQNPRHKITKRGQNVTFRCDPISEHNRLYWYRQTLGQGPEFLTYFQNEAQLEKSRLLSDRFSAERPKGSFSTLEIQRTEQGDSAMYLCASSHRGREDTQYFGPGTRLTVL.

The chain has TRBV6-2 or TRBV6-3 and TRBJ2-3; no firm D call. The ends were cut back, 2 bases at V and 6 bases at J, with 18 bases in the middle. The germline V gene has CDR1 MNHEY and CDR2 SVGEGT. The CDR3 runs 16 residues. CDR3 sequence: CASSYGGSNLVDTQYF. The CDR3 DNA reads TGTGCCAGCAGTTACGGCGGCTCCAACTTGGTGGATACGCAGTATTTT.

This clonotype appeared a few times. The chain carries TRBV28 and TRBJ1-1; D perhaps matches TRBD1 (5 bases). Germline V gives CDR1 MDHEN, CDR2 SYDVKM. The CDR3 spans 15 residues. V was trimmed by 5 bases and J by 0 bases, leaving 13 bases between them. The CDR3 DNA follows: TGTGCCAGCAGTCCACCGACAGTCTTGAACACTGAAGCTTTCTTT. Its translation is CASSPPTVLNTEAFF. Complete variable domain (other parts from reference TRBV28 and TRBJ1-1): DVKVTQSSRYLVKRTGEKVFLECVQDMDHENMFWYRQDPGLGLRLIYFSYDVKMKEKGDIPEGYSVSREKKERFSLILESASTNQTSMYLCASSPPTVLNTEAFFGQGTRLTVV.

This clonotype was seen only a few times. This CDR3 reads CASSGPPYQETQYF. CDR3 DNA: TGTGCCAGCAGCGGACCCCCGTACCAAGAGACCCAGTACTTC. This chain uses TRBV7-2 with TRBJ2-5; no definite D call. This CDR3 has 14 residues. Germline V CDR1 and CDR2: SGHTA, FQGNSA. V gave up 5 bases and J gave up 0 bases, with 10 bases separating them.

This chain connects TRBV7-2 to TRBJ1-2; 9 nucleotides match TRBD1. This CDR3 is 13 amino acids long. V lost 3 bases and J lost 11; bases outside the gene matches: 7. The germline gives CDR1 SGHTA, CDR2 FQGNSA. CDR3 in amino acids: CASSFARQGEYTF. In DNA, the CDR3 is TGTGCCAGCAGCTTTGCTCGACAGGGGGAGTACACCTTC.

V is TRBV20-1 and J is TRBJ2-4, with TRBD1 as a possible D gene (5 bases). Trimming removed 5 bases from V and 1 base from J, with 12 bases in between. Germline assignment: CDR1 DFQATT and CDR2 SNEGSKA (reference sequence). The CDR3 length is 14 residues. CDR3 sequence: CSAPGLEAKNIQYF. CDR3 DNA: TGCAGTGCTCCAGGGTTGGAGGCCAAAAACATTCAGTACTTC.

The chain recombines TRBV7-6 with TRBJ2-5; 7 nucleotides agree with TRBD2. The V segment lost 5 bases and the J segment 0 bases; nucleotides outside the gene matches: 12. This CDR3 contains 17 residues. In germline, CDR1 is SGHVS, CDR2 FNYEAQ. The CDR3 DNA reads as TGTGCCAGCAGCCAAACCGGGGGGAGACCGTACCAAGAGACCCAGTACTTC. This encodes CASSQTGGRPYQETQYF.

The gene calls are TRBV6-5 and TRBJ1-1; D remains ambiguous. From germline, CDR1 is MNHEY and CDR2 SVGAGI. The V gene lost 0 bases and the J gene lost 2 bases, with 16 bases spanning the gap. The CDR3 covers 17 residues. The CDR3: CASSYSSTVRINTEAFF. CDR3 coding DNA: TGTGCCAGCAGTTACTCGAGTACGGTCCGAATTAACACTGAAGCTTTCTTT.

The gene calls are TRBV7-2 and TRBJ2-2, with D perhaps TRBD1 or TRBD2 (5 bases each). This CDR3 is 18 amino acids long. Trimming cost V 3 bases and J 2 bases, with 19 bases left between them. Germline V lookup: CDR1 SGHTA, CDR2 FQGNSA. This CDR3 reads CASSFGRPGRDNTGELFF. The CDR3 coding sequence is TGTGCCAGCAGCTTCGGAAGGCCGGGAAGGGACAACACCGGGGAGCTGTTTTTT.

This clonotype has ten or more counts. The chain is built from TRBV7-2 and TRBJ2-3; no clear D gene. V was pared by 3 bases and J by 2 bases, with 3 bases between. This CDR3 has 12 amino acids. Germline V gene lookup returns CDR1 SGHTA and CDR2 FQGNSA. The CDR3: CASSLYTDTQYF. CDR3 coding DNA: TGTGCCAGCAGCTTGTACACAGATACGCAGTATTTT.

The table lists this clonotype with a few counts. The V gene is TRBV7-2, the J gene TRBJ2-5; D is possibly TRBD2 (6 bases). The germline V and J ends were trimmed by 8 bases and 2 bases, with 12 bases remaining between them. Germline CDR1 and CDR2: SGHTA and FQGNSA. This CDR3 has 13 residues. The CDR3 is CASGTQQQETQYF. In DNA form, the CDR3 reads TGTGCCAGCGGGACTCAGCAACAAGAGACCCAGTACTTC.

The gene calls are TRBV4-1 and TRBJ2-7, with D possibly TRBD2 on 5 matching bases. Germline CDR1 reads MGHRA; CDR2 reads YSYEKL. The CDR3 is 15 amino acids. Between the trimmed V and J ends, which lost 0 bases and 0 bases, there was a span of 9 bases. The CDR3, as DNA: TGCGCCAGCAGCCAAGAGGGGAGCGGCTCCTACGAGCAGTACTTC. The encoded protein is CASSQEGSGSYEQYF.

The table lists this clonotype with many counts. The chain links TRBV2 to TRBJ2-2; the match to TRBD1 covers 8 bases. Unmatched junction bases numbered 10, after V lost 7 bases and J lost 3 bases. Germline lookup yields CDR1 SNHLY and CDR2 FYNNEI. The CDR3 is 16 amino acids. CDR3 in amino acids: CASTGTGGGDTGELFF. CDR3 sequence (DNA): TGTGCCAGCACGGGTACAGGGGGAGGAGACACCGGGGAGCTGTTTTTT.